Below, one T cell receptor (beta chain) is given with its context. These data originate in a study of blood T cell repertoires in COVID-19. Study-wide context: Sample material is recorded as cDNA or gDNA derived from T cells, B-cell-depleted T cells, or PBMCs.

As processed by the authors: Reference gene primer amplification yielded estimated nucleated cell counts. Here immunoSEQ multiplex PCR was the method, and the copy in TCRdb shows in-frame clones only, minus some. For V, J and clone size, that table is used; D and trimming come from the DNA. Of just over 85,000 clones listed, roughly nine tenths are singletons. V lost 5 bases and J lost 6; bases outside the gene matches: 5. This CDR3 comprises 13 residues. Germline V gene data show CDR1 as SNHLY and CDR2 as FYNNEI. Sequencing input: peripheral blood. The TCR was taken from a man between 45 and 60 years old with acute or convalescent COVID-19. This sequence joins TRBV2 and TRBJ1-2; 8 bases align to TRBD1. The CDR3 reads CASSPDRGDGYTF. CDR3 coding DNA: TGTGCCAGCAGTCCCGACAGGGGTGATGGCTACACCTTC.